This note documents a single TCR beta chain sequence. Its antigen is unknown. The sample holds no much larger clone one base away, and base qualities are not on file. This record comes from a study of T cells in Graves' hyperthyroidism and ophthalmopathy (dated by TCRdb to about 2019). Context from the whole study: Peripheral blood was collected at initial diagnosis, before any treatment. Prospective prediction of ophthalmopathy was tested in an independent validation cohort of 18 to 20 hyperthyroidism patients and some 17 patients who later progressed to ophthalmopathy. The paper reports TCR Vbeta CDR3 sequencing of 130 to 150 peripheral blood samples: 43 ophthalmopathy, roughly 74 hyperthyroidism and around 17 progressor patients. The study also compared thyroid tissue and blood T-cell repertoires from about six Graves' hyperthyroidism patients. Once sampling was done, hyperthyroidism patients were given methimazole at a starting dose of 30 mg daily, whereas ophthalmopathy patients were given high-dose intravenous methylprednisolone. A discovery cohort of about a hundred patients, 43 with Graves' ophthalmopathy and 57 with stable Graves' hyperthyroidism, was used to find distinguishing TCR V-J signatures. The roughly 91 discovery patients were randomly split 7:3 into training and test sets. The study at large found these results: Most expanded thyroid clonotypes (frequency above 0.001) were also detected in blood, a finding suggesting that blood repertoires may reflect thyroid immune responses. Ophthalmopathy was separated from stable hyperthyroidism by a 13 V-J signature model, with approximately 86% sensitivity and roughly 81% specificity obtained in cross-validation and 80%/75% obtained in testing. In validation, the model predicted progression to ophthalmopathy with 55% to 71% sensitivity and roughly 72% specificity, a median of 6.5 months before onset. Sample size was not statistically predetermined, and blinding of investigators to group allocation was not performed.

Ophthalmopathy patients had moderately to severely active disease, with a Clinical Activity Score of 3 or more, a NOSPECS grade of 4 or more, and a disease duration of less than 3 months. Any patient with an uncontrolled infection, another autoimmune disease, pregnancy or lactation was excluded. Diagnoses relied on clinical symptoms, serum thyroxine and TRAb, thyroid ultrasound and orbital computed tomography. Ficoll-Paque density gradient centrifugation was used to isolate PBMCs from about 10 ml of fresh peripheral blood. Total RNA was extracted using Trizol reagent, and RNA quality was assessed on an Agilent 2100 Bioanalyzer. Amplification of TCR beta CDR3 regions was carried out from RNA transcripts. A first-round RT-PCR of the TCR CDR3 used the HTBI primer set with the Qiagen OneStep RT-PCR kit. Libraries were constructed in a second round of multiplex PCR, after which size selection and purification were carried out. Paired-end sequencing of the libraries was performed with 100 bp reads on an Illumina HiSeq2000. Per the authors' processing: Raw data were processed with SOAPnuke, discarding reads with adapters, uncalled bases, mean Phred below 15, or no exact constant-primer or identifier match. COPE v1.2.5 was used to merge high-quality paired reads, and clonotypes were defined as unique nucleotide sequences. Clonotypes were aligned to IMGT TRBV, TRBD and TRBJ reference segments using MiTCR v1.1. The analysis was restricted to V-J combinations with a frequency above 0.0001, which together covered about 99% of the repertoires. The TCS score was defined as F50 (clonal expansion) divided by E x V (chaos), with BLOSUM62-based TCRdist calculated between CDR3 peptides within each V-J. Welch's t-statistics and random forest reduced some 510 V-J features to around 14, which were used in a naive Bayes classifier (R e1071). Using fastp at Q25 and MiXCR, TCRdb reprocessed the public reads and kept productive beta chains. Entries that share a CDR3 protein sequence are merged under the most common genes and DNA. These V and J calls originate from TCRdb's pipeline instead of the authors' own analysis. The sample table shows about 530,000 distinct CDR3 sequences, and roughly 15% are seen once. The ten largest clones represent 15% to 20% of the sample.

Germline trimming: 3 bases from V, 3 bases from J; junction bases outside gene matches: 11. CDR1 and CDR2, per the germline V gene (reference sequence), are LNHNV and YYDKDF. The CDR3 covers 17 residues, taking in both the cysteine and the phenylalanine. This entry keeps only the CDR3 DNA: 51 bases, framed from base 1. The rearranged segments are TRBV15 and TRBJ2-7, and TRBD2 aligns with 10 junction nucleotides. Input material: blood. This TCR was sampled from a woman between 18 and 30 years old with Graves' ophthalmopathy. The DNA sequence is TGTGCCACCAGCAGGTTGGCCGGGCTAGCGGGAGTCTACGAGCAGTACTTC. Its amino acids are CATSRLAGLAGVYEQYF.